This TCR beta chain was documented in a study of blood T cell repertoires in COVID-19. Trimming took off 5 bases at V and 0 bases at J, with 17 bases between the two ends. In germline, CDR1 is LGHDT, CDR2 YNNKEL (reference sequence). CDR3 length: 18 amino acids. The assay was immunoSEQ multiplex PCR, and TCRdb's table has in-frame clones only and misses some. The profile covers about 200,000 clones, with 88% appearing a single time and just over 0.7% taken by the ten largest. The chain employs TRBV3-1 (or the pseudogene TRBV3-2) and TRBJ2-6, with D perhaps TRBD2 (6 bases). This clonotype originated in a man in his forties with acute or convalescent COVID-19. Sequencing was carried out using peripheral blood. CDR3 in DNA: TGTGCCAGCAGCGCCATCTTGGGGGGAGACTCTGGGGCCAACGTCCTGACTTTC. It translates to CASSAILGGDSGANVLTF.